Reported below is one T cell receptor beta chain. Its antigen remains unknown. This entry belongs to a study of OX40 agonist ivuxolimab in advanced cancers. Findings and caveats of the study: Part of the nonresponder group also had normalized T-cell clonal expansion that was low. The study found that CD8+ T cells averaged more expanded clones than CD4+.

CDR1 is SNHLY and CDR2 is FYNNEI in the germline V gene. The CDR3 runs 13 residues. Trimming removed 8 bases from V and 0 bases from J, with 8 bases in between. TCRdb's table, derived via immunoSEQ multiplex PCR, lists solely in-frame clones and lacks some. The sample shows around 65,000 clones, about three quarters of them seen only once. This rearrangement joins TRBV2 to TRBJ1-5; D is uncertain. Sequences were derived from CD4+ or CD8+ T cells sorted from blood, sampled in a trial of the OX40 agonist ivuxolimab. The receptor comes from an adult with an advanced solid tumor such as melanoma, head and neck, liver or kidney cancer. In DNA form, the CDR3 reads TGTGCCAGCTTGGCGTTTAGCAATCAGCCCCAGCATTTT. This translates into CASLAFSNQPQHF. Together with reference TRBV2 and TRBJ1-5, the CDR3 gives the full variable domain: EPEVTQTPSHQVTQMGQEVILRCVPISNHLYFYWYRQILGQKVEFLVSFYNNEISEKSEIFDDQFSVERPDGSNFTLKIRSTKLEDSAMYFCASLAFSNQPQHFGDGTRLSIL.